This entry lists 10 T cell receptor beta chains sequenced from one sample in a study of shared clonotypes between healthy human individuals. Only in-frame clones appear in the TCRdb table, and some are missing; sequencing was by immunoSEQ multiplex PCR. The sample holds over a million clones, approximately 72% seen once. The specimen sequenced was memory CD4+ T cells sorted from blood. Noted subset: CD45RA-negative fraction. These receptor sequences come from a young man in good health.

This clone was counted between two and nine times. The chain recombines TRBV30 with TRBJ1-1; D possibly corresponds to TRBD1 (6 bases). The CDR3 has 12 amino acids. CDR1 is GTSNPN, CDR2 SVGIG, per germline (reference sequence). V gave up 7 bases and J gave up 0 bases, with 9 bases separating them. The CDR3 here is CAYDRLNTEAFF. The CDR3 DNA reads TGTGCCTACGACAGGCTGAACACTGAAGCTTTCTTT.

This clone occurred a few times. This CDR3 reads CAWSKGGAPDTQYF. The CDR3 DNA sequence: TGTGCCTGGAGTAAGGGGGGGGCCCCAGATACGCAGTATTTT. The V gene is TRBV30, the J gene TRBJ2-3, with D perhaps TRBD2 (7 bases). The germline V and J ends were trimmed by 2 bases and 4 bases, with 13 bases remaining between them. Germline V lookup: CDR1 GTSNPN, CDR2 SVGIG (reference sequence). The CDR3 spans 14 residues.

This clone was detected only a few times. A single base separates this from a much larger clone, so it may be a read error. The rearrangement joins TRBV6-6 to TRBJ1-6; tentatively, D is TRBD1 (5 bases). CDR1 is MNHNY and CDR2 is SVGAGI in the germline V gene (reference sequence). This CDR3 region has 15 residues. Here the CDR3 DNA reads TGTGCCAGCAGTCCCTCGGGGCAGTCGAATTCACCCTTCCACTTT. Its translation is CASSPSGQSNSPFHF.

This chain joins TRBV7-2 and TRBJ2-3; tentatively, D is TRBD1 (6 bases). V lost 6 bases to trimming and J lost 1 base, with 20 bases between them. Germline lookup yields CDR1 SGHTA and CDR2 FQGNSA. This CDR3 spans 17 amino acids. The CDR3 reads CASSRALGGGGTDTQYF. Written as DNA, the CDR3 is TGTGCCAGCAGTCGCGCGTTAGGTGGGGGCGGCACAGATACGCAGTATTTT.

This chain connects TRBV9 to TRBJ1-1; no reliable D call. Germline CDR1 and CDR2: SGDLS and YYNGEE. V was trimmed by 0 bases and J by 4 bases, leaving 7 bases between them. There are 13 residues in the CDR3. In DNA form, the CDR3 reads TGTGCCAGCAGCGTAGAAGTTAGCACTGAAGCTTTCTTT. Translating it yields CASSVEVSTEAFF.

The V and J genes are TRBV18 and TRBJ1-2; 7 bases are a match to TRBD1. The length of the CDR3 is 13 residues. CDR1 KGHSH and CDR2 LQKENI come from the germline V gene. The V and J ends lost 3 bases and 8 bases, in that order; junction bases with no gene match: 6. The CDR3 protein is CASSPQGVRGYTF. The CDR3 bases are TGTGCCAGCTCACCTCAGGGGGTGAGGGGCTACACCTTC.

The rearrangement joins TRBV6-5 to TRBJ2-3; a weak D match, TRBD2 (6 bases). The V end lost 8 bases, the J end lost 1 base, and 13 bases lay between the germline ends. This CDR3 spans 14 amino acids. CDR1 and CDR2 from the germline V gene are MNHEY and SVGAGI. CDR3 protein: CASSGGPGTDTQYF. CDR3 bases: TGTGCCAGCTCCGGAGGGCCGGGCACAGATACGCAGTATTTT.

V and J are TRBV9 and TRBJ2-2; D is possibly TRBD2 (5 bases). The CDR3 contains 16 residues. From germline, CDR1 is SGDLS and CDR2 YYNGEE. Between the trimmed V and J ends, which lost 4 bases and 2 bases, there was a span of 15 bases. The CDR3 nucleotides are TGTGCCAGCAGCCCCAGGACGGGGTTAAACACCGGGGAGCTGTTTTTT. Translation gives CASSPRTGLNTGELFF.

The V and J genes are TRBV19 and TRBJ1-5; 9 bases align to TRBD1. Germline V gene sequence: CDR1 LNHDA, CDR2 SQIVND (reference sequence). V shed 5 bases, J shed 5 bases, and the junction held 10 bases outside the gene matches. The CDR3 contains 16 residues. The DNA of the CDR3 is TGTGCCAGTAGTCCGTCCGGGACAGGGTCGGATCAGCCCCAGCATTTT. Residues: CASSPSGTGSDQPQHF.

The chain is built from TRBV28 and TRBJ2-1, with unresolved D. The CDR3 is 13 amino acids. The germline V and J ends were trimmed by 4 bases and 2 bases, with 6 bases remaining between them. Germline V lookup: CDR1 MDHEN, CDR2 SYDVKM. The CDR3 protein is CASSSFTYNEQFF. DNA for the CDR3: TGTGCCAGCAGTTCCTTTACCTACAATGAGCAGTTCTTC.